The 14 T cell receptor beta chains below were found in one sample sequenced in a study of graft-versus-host responses after intestinal transplantation. Here immunoSEQ multiplex PCR was the method, and the copy in TCRdb shows in-frame clones only, minus some. The table lists more than 95,000 clones, 90% of them singletons. These receptors' antigens are unknown. The sequenced sample was unstimulated CD4+ T cells sorted from spleen or lymph node cells, obtained before intestinal transplant. Receptor source: a human donor who received an intestinal transplant.

The V and J genes are TRBV7-2 and TRBJ2-1; possible D gene TRBD2, 5 bases. Trimming removed 2 bases at V and 0 bases at J, with 14 bases between. The germline gives CDR1 SGHTA, CDR2 FQGNSA. The CDR3 has 17 amino acids. CDR3 amino acids: CASSLSGGSSSYNEQFF. The CDR3 bases are TGTGCCAGCAGCTTAAGCGGTGGATCTAGCTCCTACAATGAGCAGTTCTTC.

CDR3 amino acids: CASSYRDRANQPQHF. In DNA, the CDR3 is TGTGCCAGCAGTTACCGGGACAGGGCGAATCAGCCCCAGCATTTT. The rearrangement joins TRBV6-6 to TRBJ1-5; 9 bases fit TRBD1. Trimming at V came to 2 bases and at J to 4 bases, leaving 3 bases not matched to a gene. Germline V gene data show CDR1 as MNHNY and CDR2 as SVGAGI (reference sequence). CDR3 length equals 15 residues.

The V call is TRBV19, the J call TRBJ1-4; 8 bases are a match to TRBD1. Germline lookup yields CDR1 LNHDA and CDR2 SQIVND (reference sequence). The CDR3 has 15 residues. Trimming at V came to 6 bases and at J to 3 bases, leaving 6 bases not matched to a gene. The CDR3 spells CASSLNRGANEKLFF. In nucleotides, the CDR3 is TGTGCCAGTAGCCTTAACAGGGGGGCTAATGAAAAACTGTTTTTT.

This chain joins TRBV29-1 and TRBJ1-3; the D gene is possibly TRBD1 (6 bases). The germline V and J ends were trimmed by 3 bases and 1 base, with 10 bases remaining between them. CDR3 size: 14 residues. Per the germline V gene, CDR1 is SQVTM and CDR2 is ANQGSEA. The CDR3 protein is CSVDIGTSGNTIYF. In nucleotides, the CDR3 is TGCAGCGTTGATATTGGGACATCTGGAAACACCATATATTTT.

The chain has TRBV6-6 and TRBJ1-2; 7 bases align to TRBD1. Trimming took 6 bases from V and 4 from J; bases not matched to a gene: 5. The CDR3 sequence is 13 residues long. Germline values: CDR1 MNHNY, CDR2 SVGAGI (reference sequence). CDR3 region: CASSPDRSYGYTF. The CDR3 DNA is TGTGCCAGCAGCCCGGACAGGAGCTATGGCTACACCTTC.

The chain has TRBV6-5 and TRBJ1-5; D might be TRBD1 (5 bases). CDR3 length: 14 residues. V was trimmed by 6 bases and J by 6 bases, leaving 15 bases between them. CDR1 is MNHEY and CDR2 is SVGAGI in the germline V gene. DNA of the CDR3: TGTGCCAGCAGCCCCACAGGTAGGGGTCAGCCCCAGCATTTT. Translation gives CASSPTGRGQPQHF.

The rearrangement links TRBV6-5 to TRBJ1-5, with 8 bases that match TRBD1. V shed 5 bases and J 1 base; nucleotides not matched to a gene: 4. This CDR3 is built from 15 residues. Per the germline V gene, CDR1 is MNHEY and CDR2 is SVGAGI. The CDR3 reads CASSPRTGSNQPQHF. DNA for the CDR3: TGTGCCAGCAGTCCCCGGACAGGGAGCAATCAGCCCCAGCATTTT.

V and J are TRBV4-1 and TRBJ1-1; 7 bases align to TRBD1. This CDR3 spans 14 amino acids. J gave up 1 base and V 5 bases, and 4 bases lay outside the gene matches. Germline lookup yields CDR1 MGHRA and CDR2 YSYEKL. Written as DNA, the CDR3 is TGCGCCAGCAGCTCGACAGGGCAGAACACTGAAGCTTTCTTT. Amino acids: CASSSTGQNTEAFF.

The chain carries TRBV6-6 and TRBJ2-1; tentative D call: TRBD2 (7 bases). CDR3 size: 12 residues. Trimming removed 5 bases from V and 8 bases from J, with 10 bases in between. Germline CDR1 and CDR2: MNHNY and SVGAGI (reference sequence). Here the CDR3 DNA reads TGTGCCAGCAGTAGGGGGGGCCATGAGCAGTTCTTC. This encodes CASSRGGHEQFF.

The chain joins TRBV18 to TRBJ1-5; unclear D gene. Germline V gene data show CDR1 as KGHSH and CDR2 as LQKENI. The ends were cut back, 5 bases at V and 10 bases at J, with 15 bases in the middle. CDR3 length equals 13 residues. The CDR3 coding sequence is TGTGCCAGCTCAAACAGTAAAGTAGAACCCCAGCATTTT. Protein product: CASSNSKVEPQHF.

This chain links TRBV2 with TRBJ1-5; 9 bases are shared with TRBD1. Germline values: CDR1 SNHLY, CDR2 FYNNEI. V lost 6 bases, J lost 2 bases, and 5 bases stayed unmatched. This CDR3 has 15 amino acids. CDR3 bases: TGTGCCAGCAGGAGCCGGGACAGGGGCAATCAGCCCCAGCATTTT. It translates to CASRSRDRGNQPQHF.

The sample holds one count of this clone. The chain carries TRBV15 and TRBJ2-1, with TRBD1 identical over 12 bases. Trimming took 9 bases from V and 8 from J; bases not matched to a gene: 8. The CDR3 spans 14 residues. Per the germline V gene, CDR1 is LNHNV and CDR2 is YYDKDF (reference sequence). The CDR3 loop is CATTGTGGLDEQFF. DNA of the CDR3: TGTGCCACGACCGGGACAGGGGGCTTAGATGAGCAGTTCTTC. Based on the CDR3 plus reference TRBV15 and TRBJ2-1, the full variable domain is DAMVIQNPRYQVTQFGKPVTLSCSQTLNHNVMYWYQQKSSQAPKLLFHYYDKDFNNEADTPDNFQSRRPNTSFCFLDIRSPGLGDTAMYLCATTGTGGLDEQFFGPGTRLTVL.

Only a few counts were recorded for this clone. The chain links TRBV4-3 to TRBJ1-6, with no clear D. The V end lost 3 bases, the J end lost 10 bases, and 13 bases lay between the germline ends. Germline V gives CDR1 LGHNA, CDR2 YSLEER. This CDR3 is built from 14 residues. CDR3 bases: TGCGCCAGCAGCCATTCTGGAACGGGGTCACCCCTCCACTTT. Its translation is CASSHSGTGSPLHF.

This chain connects TRBV2 to TRBJ2-3; weak D call: TRBD1 (5 bases). The V gene's germline CDR1 is SNHLY and CDR2 FYNNEI. Trimming pared 7 bases from V and 2 bases from J, leaving 19 bases between. CDR3 length: 16 residues. The CDR3 sequence: CASKGSKGPLTDTQYF. CDR3 DNA sequence: TGTGCCAGCAAGGGCTCTAAGGGGCCGCTCACAGATACGCAGTATTTT.